This T cell receptor (beta chain) was identified during a study of T cell repertoires and Cas9 in healthy adults. In the study overall: Characterization of SpCas9-reactive CD4 and CD8 T cells covered multi-effector potency, cytotoxicity and lineage. Whole-study findings and limits: Reportedly, SpCas9-reactive effector T cell proliferation and function were mitigated by SpCas9-reactive Tregs in vitro.

Libraries were prepared by immunoSEQ multiplex PCR; TCRdb keeps only in-frame clonotypes and omits some of them. This repertoire shows about 14,000 clones, roughly nine tenths found once; its top ten account for about 1.6%. About this clone itself: Its antigen is undetermined.

Trimming cost V 0 bases and J 0 bases; bases outside gene matches: 5. The CDR3 extends over 18 amino acids. CDR1 SGDLS and CDR2 YYNGEE come from the germline V gene. Sequencing was done on a sample of Tregs (CD4+, CD25+, CD127-, CD137-, CD154-) from PBMCs; culture status not recorded. The chain couples TRBV9 to TRBJ2-6, with 8 nucleotides matching TRBD1. The clonotype comes from a human donor in good health. As DNA, the CDR3 is TGTGCCAGCAGCGTAGGACAGGGGTTAATCTCTGGGGCCAACGTCCTGACTTTC. This translates into CASSVGQGLISGANVLTF.